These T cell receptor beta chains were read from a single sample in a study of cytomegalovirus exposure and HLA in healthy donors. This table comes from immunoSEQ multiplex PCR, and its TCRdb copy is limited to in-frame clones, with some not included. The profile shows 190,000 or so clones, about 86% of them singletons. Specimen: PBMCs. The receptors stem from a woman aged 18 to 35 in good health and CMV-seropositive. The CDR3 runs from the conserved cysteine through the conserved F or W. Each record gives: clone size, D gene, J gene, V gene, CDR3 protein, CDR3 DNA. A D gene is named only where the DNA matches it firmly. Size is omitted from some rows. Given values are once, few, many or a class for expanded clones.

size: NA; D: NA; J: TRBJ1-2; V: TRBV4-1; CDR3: CASSHSTSQGGYTF; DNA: TGCGCCAGCAGCCATTCGACAAGCCAGGGCGGCTACACCTTC
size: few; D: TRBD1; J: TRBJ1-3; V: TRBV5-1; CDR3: CASSLGGRNTIYF; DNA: TGCGCCAGCAGCTTAGGGGGCAGGAACACCATATATTTT
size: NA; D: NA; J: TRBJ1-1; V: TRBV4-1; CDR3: CASSRTTGTEAFF; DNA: TGCGCCAGCAGCAGAACCACGGGCACTGAAGCTTTCTTT
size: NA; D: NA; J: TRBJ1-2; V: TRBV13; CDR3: CASSLGSGNGYTF; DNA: TGTGCCAGCAGCTTAGGGTCAGGGAATGGCTACACCTTC
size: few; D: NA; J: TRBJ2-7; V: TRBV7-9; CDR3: CASSFSGGGEQYF; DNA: TGTGCCAGCAGCTTTAGTGGAGGAGGGGAGCAGTACTTC
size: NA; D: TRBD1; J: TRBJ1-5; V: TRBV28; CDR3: CASSSSGQSHQPQHF; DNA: TGTGCCAGCAGTTCCTCGGGACAGTCTCATCAGCCCCAGCATTTT
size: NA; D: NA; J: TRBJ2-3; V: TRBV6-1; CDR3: CASSESGWGTDTQYF; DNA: TGTGCCAGCAGTGAATCGGGGTGGGGCACAGATACGCAGTATTTT
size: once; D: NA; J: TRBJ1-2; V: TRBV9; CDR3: CASSGLRTALYGYTF; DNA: TGTGCCAGCAGCGGACTGAGGACAGCCCTATATGGCTACACCTTC
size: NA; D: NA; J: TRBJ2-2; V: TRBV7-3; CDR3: CASSPKLASTGELFF; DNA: TGTGCCAGCAGCCCGAAGCTAGCGAGCACCGGGGAGCTGTTTTTT
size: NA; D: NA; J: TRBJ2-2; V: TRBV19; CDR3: CASSIEAGHTGELFF; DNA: TGTGCCAGTAGTATCGAGGCCGGTCACACCGGGGAGCTGTTTTTT
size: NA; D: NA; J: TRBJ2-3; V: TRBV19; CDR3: CASSIDGGTDTQYF; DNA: TGTGCCAGTAGTATCGACGGGGGCACAGATACGCAGTATTTT
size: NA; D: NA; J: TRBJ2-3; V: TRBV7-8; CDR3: CASSQGGSTDTQYF; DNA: TGTGCCAGCAGCCAAGGGGGAAGCACAGATACGCAGTATTTT
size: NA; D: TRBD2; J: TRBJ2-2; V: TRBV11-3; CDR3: CASSHGTSGGEELFF; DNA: TGTGCCAGCAGCCACGGGACTAGCGGGGGGGAGGAGCTGTTTTTT
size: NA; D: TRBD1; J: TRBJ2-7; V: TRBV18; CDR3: CASSPYTTGKGNEQYF; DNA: TGTGCCAGCTCACCATATACGACAGGGAAAGGGAACGAGCAGTACTTC
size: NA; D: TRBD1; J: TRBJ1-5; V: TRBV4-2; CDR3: CASSHGTGSNQPQHF; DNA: TGTGCCAGCAGTCACGGGACAGGTAGCAATCAGCCCCAGCATTTT
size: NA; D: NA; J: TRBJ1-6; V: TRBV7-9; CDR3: CASSTQGSGSPLHF; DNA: TGTGCCAGCAGCACCCAGGGTTCAGGTTCTCCCCTCCACTTT
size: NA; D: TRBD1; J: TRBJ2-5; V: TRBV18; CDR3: CASSPLRAGGPLETQYF; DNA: TGTGCCAGCTCACCACTGCGGGCAGGGGGCCCGCTAGAGACCCAGTACTTC
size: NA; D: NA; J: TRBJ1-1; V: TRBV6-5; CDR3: CAEGEHPLAEAFF; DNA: TGTGCCGAAGGTGAGCATCCTCTAGCTGAAGCTTTCTTT
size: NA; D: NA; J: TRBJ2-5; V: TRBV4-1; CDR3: CASSQEPGLMETQYF; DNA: TGCGCCAGCAGCCAAGAACCGGGACTTATGGAGACCCAGTACTTC
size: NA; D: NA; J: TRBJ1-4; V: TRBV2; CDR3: CASSEANPGLQKLFF; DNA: TGTGCCAGCAGTGAAGCTAATCCGGGACTTCAAAAACTGTTTTTT
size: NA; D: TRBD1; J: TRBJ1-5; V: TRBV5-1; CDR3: CASSFSGQGQGEPQHF; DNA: TGCGCCAGCAGCTTCTCCGGACAGGGTCAAGGGGAGCCCCAGCATTTT
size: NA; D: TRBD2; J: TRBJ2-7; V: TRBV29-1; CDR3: CSVGFGGGEQYF; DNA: TGCAGCGTTGGATTTGGGGGGGGAGAGCAGTACTTC
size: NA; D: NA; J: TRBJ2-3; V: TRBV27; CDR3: CASSLLTRGDFTQYF; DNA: TGTGCCAGCAGTTTATTGACCAGGGGTGACTTTACGCAGTATTTT
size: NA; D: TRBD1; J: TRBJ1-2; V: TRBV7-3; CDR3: CASSSPGQGGGYTF; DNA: TGTGCCAGCAGCTCTCCGGGACAGGGAGGTGGCTACACCTTC
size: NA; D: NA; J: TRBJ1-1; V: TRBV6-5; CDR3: CASSYSMGGEPEAFF; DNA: TGTGCCAGCAGTTACTCGATGGGGGGGGAGCCTGAAGCTTTCTTT
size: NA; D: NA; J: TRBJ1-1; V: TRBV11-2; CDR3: CASTQSGWTYTEAFF; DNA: TGTGCCAGCACCCAAAGTGGGTGGACTTACACTGAAGCTTTCTTT
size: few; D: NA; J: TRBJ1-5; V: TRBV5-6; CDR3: CASSEPQHF; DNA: TGTGCCAGCTCGGAGCCCCAGCATTTT
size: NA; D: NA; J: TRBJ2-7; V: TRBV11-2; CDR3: CASSPIGGAAGEQYF; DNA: TGTGCCAGCAGTCCCATAGGGGGGGCCGCGGGAGAGCAGTACTTC
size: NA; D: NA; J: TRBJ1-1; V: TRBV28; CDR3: CASSPQSVGAHQAFF; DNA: TGTGCCAGCAGCCCCCAATCGGTGGGGGCACATCAAGCTTTCTTT
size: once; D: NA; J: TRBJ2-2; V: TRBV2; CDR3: CASSPVGGTGELFF; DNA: TGTGCCAGCAGCCCGGTCGGAGGGACCGGGGAGCTGTTTTTT
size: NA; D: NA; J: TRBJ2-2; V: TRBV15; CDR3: CATSRDRSDRTGELFF; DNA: TGTGCCACCAGCAGAGATCGCTCAGACAGGACCGGGGAGCTGTTTTTT
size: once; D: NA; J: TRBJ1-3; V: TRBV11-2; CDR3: CASRTFGAASGNTIYF; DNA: TGTGCCAGCAGGACGTTTGGGGCTGCCTCTGGAAACACCATATATTTT
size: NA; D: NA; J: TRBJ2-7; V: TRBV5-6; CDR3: CASSATPGHLRNEQYF; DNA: TGTGCCAGCAGCGCCACGCCAGGACATCTGAGGAACGAGCAGTACTTC
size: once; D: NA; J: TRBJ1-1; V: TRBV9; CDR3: CASSVSGEGAFEAFF; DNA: TGTGCCAGCAGCGTCTCGGGGGAGGGAGCGTTTGAAGCTTTCTTT
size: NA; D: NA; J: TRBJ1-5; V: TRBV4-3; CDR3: CASSQDWRAMRPQHF; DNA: TGCGCCAGCAGCCAAGATTGGAGGGCGATGAGGCCCCAGCATTTT
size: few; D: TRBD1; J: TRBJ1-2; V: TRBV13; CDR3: CASSYDRDYGYTF; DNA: TGTGCCAGCAGCTATGACAGGGATTATGGCTACACCTTC
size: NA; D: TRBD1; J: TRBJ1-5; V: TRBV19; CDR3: CASSIDWDSHSNQPQHF; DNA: TGTGCCAGTAGTATAGACTGGGACAGCCATAGCAATCAGCCCCAGCATTTT
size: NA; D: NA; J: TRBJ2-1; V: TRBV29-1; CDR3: CSGASTANEQFF; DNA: TGCAGCGGCGCGTCGACTGCCAATGAGCAGTTCTTC
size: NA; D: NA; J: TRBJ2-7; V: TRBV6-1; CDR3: CASSEVFSTYEQYF; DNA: TGTGCCAGCAGTGAAGTGTTTTCCACCTACGAGCAGTACTTC
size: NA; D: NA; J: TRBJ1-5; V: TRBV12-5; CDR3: CASGSPGGNQPQHF; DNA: TGTGCTAGTGGTTCGCCGGGGGGAAATCAGCCCCAGCATTTT
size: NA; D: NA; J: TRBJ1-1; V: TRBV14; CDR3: CASSQDFGRVNTEAFF; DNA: TGTGCCAGCAGCCAAGACTTCGGGCGGGTAAACACTGAAGCTTTCTTT